The rows below give T cell receptor beta chains drawn from one sample of a study of OX40 agonist ivuxolimab in advanced cancers. Sequencing used immunoSEQ multiplex PCR; TCRdb keeps in-frame clones, though not all of them. Of some 70,000 clones in the sample, approximately 80% were seen once. The specimen was CD4+ or CD8+ T cells sorted from blood, collected in a trial of the OX40 agonist ivuxolimab. The receptors were sampled from an adult with an advanced solid tumor such as melanoma, head and neck, liver or kidney cancer. Both conserved end residues are part of each CDR3. D genes are given only for firm matches. Clone size appears in some rows only: once, few, many, or a class for an expanded clone.

CDR3 | DNA | D | V | size | J
CSAHLNTEAFF | TGCAGTGCTCATTTGAACACTGAAGCTTTCTTT | - | TRBV20-1 | few | TRBJ1-1
CASSSTDGYTF | TGTGCCAGCAGTTCGACAGATGGCTACACCTTC | - | TRBV28 | - | TRBJ1-2
CASTLGGSETQYF | TGTGCCAGCACCCTAGGGGGTTCGGAGACCCAGTACTTC | - | TRBV11-2 | few | TRBJ2-5
CASSIKPGAETQYF | TGTGCCAGTAGTATAAAGCCAGGGGCAGAGACCCAGTACTTC | - | TRBV19 | - | TRBJ2-5
CASTSNFGSGANTGELFF | TGTGCCAGCACCTCTAACTTCGGTAGCGGGGCGAACACCGGGGAGCTGTTTTTT | TRBD2 | TRBV7-9 | - | TRBJ2-2
CASSLGTLGETQYF | TGCGCCAGCAGCTTGGGGACTCTGGGGGAGACCCAGTACTTC | - | TRBV5-1 | - | TRBJ2-5
CASGDGDRLLQPQHF | TGTGCCAGCGGGGACGGGGACAGGCTGCTTCAGCCCCAGCATTTT | TRBD1 | TRBV6-1 | once | TRBJ1-5
CSVAEGFGQFF | TGCAGCGTTGCCGAGGGTTTTGGGCAGTTCTTC | - | TRBV29-1 | - | TRBJ2-1
CASSFQISSYNEQFF | TGTGCCAGCAGTTTCCAAATTTCCTCCTACAATGAGCAGTTCTTC | - | TRBV6-5 | - | TRBJ2-1
CASSIRQGGTEAFF | TGTGCCAGCAGTATTCGACAGGGAGGAACTGAAGCTTTCTTT | TRBD1 | TRBV27 | few | TRBJ1-1
CARSSPGGVNTGELFF | TGTGCCAGAAGCTCCCCAGGGGGGGTTAACACCGGGGAGCTGTTTTTT | - | TRBV5-3 | - | TRBJ2-2
CASSHRESYNEQFF | TGCGCCAGCAGCCACAGGGAATCCTACAATGAGCAGTTCTTC | - | TRBV5-1 | - | TRBJ2-1
CASSSLLAGGAGQPQHF | TGTGCCAGCAGCTCCCTCCTTGCAGGGGGCGCCGGGCAGCCCCAGCATTTT | TRBD1 | TRBV13 | - | TRBJ1-5
CASRTFGASQETQYF | TGTGCCAGCAGAACGTTCGGGGCGTCACAAGAGACCCAGTACTTC | - | TRBV6-1 | - | TRBJ2-5
CASSRLTGGISTNEKLFF | TGTGCCAGCAGCAGACTGACAGGGGGGATATCAACTAATGAAAAACTGTTTTTT | TRBD1 | TRBV7-9 | few | TRBJ1-4
CASSLKTAWSSGANVLTF | TGTGCCAGCAGCCTAAAGACAGCCTGGTCATCAGGGGCCAACGTCCTGACTTTC | - | TRBV14 | - | TRBJ2-6
CASRRDTNYGYTF | TGTGCCAGCAGACGGGACACGAACTATGGCTACACCTTC | - | TRBV5-8 | - | TRBJ1-2
CASSVTSGPAKNIQYF | TGCGCCAGCAGTGTTACTAGCGGCCCAGCCAAAAACATTCAGTACTTC | TRBD2 | TRBV10-1 | once | TRBJ2-4
CASSSAPTGANTEAFF | TGTGCCAGCAGCTCCGCCCCGACAGGGGCGAACACTGAAGCTTTCTTT | TRBD1 | TRBV11-2 | - | TRBJ1-1
CASSTDRAGSGANVLTF | TGTGCCAGCTCAACCGACAGGGCCGGCTCTGGGGCCAACGTCCTGACTTTC | TRBD1 | TRBV18 | - | TRBJ2-6
CASSPIAGVSTDTQYF | TGTGCCAGTAGCCCTATAGCGGGAGTTAGCACAGATACGCAGTATTTT | TRBD2 | TRBV19 | - | TRBJ2-3
CASSIQGRGEQPQHF | TGTGCCAGTAGTATACAGGGCAGGGGGGAACAGCCCCAGCATTTT | TRBD1 | TRBV19 | - | TRBJ1-5